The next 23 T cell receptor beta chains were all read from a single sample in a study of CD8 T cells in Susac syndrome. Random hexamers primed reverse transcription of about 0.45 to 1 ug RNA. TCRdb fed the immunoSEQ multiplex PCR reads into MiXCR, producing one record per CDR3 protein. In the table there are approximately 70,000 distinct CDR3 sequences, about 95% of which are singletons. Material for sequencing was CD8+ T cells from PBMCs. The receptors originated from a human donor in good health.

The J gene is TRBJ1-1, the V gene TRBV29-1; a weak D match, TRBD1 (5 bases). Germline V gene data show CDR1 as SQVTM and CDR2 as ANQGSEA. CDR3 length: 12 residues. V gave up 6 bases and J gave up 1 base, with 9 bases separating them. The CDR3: CSVVGQNTEAFF. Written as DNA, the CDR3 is TGCAGCGTGGTTGGACAGAACACTGAAGCTTTCTTT.

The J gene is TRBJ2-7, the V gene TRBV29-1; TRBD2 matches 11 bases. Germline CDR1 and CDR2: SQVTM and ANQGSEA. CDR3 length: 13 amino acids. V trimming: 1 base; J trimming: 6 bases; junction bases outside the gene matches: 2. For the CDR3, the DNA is TGCAGCGTTGAAGTAGCGGGGGGGCTCGAGCAGTACGTC. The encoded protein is CSVEVAGGLEQYV.

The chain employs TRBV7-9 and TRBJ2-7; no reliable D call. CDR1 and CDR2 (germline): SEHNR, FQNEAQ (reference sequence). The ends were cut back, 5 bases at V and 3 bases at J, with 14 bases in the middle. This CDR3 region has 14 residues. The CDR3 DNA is TGTGCCAGCAGCCCCCCTGGATCCGTCTACGAGCAGTACGTC. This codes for CASSPPGSVYEQYV.

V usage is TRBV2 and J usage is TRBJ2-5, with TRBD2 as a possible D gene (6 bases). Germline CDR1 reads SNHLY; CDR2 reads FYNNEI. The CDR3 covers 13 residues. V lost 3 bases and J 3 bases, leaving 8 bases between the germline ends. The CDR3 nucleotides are TGTGCCAGCAGTGACAGGGAGGAAGAGACCCAGTACTTC. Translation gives CASSDREEETQYF. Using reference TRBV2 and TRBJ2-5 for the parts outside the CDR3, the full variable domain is EPEVTQTPSHQVTQMGQEVILRCVPISNHLYFYWYRQILGQKVEFLVSFYNNEISEKSEIFDDQFSVERPDGSNFTLKIRSTKLEDSAMYFCASSDREEETQYFGPGTRLLVL.

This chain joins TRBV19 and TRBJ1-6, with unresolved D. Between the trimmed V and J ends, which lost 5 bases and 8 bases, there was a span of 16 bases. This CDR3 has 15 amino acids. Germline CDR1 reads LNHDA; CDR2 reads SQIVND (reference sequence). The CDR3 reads CASSSGDPGYSPLHF. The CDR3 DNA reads TGTGCCAGTAGTTCGGGTGACCCGGGTTATTCACCCCTCCACTTT.

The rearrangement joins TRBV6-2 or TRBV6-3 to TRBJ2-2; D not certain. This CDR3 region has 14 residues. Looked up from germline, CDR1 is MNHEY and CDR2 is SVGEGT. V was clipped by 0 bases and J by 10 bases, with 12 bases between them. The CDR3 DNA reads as TGTGCCAGCAGTTACTCCGAGGACCTACCGGAGCTGTTTTTT. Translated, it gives CASSYSEDLPELFF.

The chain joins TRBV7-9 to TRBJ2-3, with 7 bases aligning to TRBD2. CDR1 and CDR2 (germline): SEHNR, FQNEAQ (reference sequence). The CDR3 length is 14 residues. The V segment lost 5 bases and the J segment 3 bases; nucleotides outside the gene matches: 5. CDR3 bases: TGTGCCAGCAGCCCAGGACTAGGGACAGATACGCAGTATTTT. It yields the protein CASSPGLGTDTQYF.

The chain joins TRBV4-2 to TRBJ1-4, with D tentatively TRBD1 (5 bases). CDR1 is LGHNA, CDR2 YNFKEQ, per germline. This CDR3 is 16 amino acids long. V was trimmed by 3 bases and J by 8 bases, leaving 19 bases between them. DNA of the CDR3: TGTGCCAGCAGCCAGCCCGGGGACTTACCGACCGAAAAACTGTTTTTT. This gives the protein CASSQPGDLPTEKLFF.

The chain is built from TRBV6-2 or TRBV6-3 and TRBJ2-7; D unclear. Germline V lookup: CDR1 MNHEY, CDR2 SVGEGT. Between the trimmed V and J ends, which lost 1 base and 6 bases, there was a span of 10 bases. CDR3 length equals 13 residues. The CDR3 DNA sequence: TGTGCCAGCAGTTACTTAGCAGGCCGCGAGCAGTACGTC. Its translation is CASSYLAGREQYV.

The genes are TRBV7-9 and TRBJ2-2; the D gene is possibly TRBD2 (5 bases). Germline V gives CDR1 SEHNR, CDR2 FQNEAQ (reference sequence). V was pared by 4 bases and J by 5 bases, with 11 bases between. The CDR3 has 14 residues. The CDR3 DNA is TGTGCCAGCAGCTCTCCCCGGGGAACCGGGGAGCTGTTTTTT. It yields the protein CASSSPRGTGELFF.

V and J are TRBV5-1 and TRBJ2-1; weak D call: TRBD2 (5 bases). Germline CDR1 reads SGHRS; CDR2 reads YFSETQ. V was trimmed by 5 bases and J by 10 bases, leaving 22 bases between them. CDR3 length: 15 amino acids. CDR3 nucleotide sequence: TGCGCCAGCAGACCGGGGTTATTGGGTCCGGGGGAGCAGTTCTTC. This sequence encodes CASRPGLLGPGEQFF.

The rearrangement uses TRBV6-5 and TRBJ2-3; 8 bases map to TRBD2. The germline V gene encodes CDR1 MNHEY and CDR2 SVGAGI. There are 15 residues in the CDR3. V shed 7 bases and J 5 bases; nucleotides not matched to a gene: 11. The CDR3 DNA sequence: TGTGCCAGCATTCCGGTCGGGGGGGCTCAAGATACGCAGTATTTT. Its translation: CASIPVGGAQDTQYF.

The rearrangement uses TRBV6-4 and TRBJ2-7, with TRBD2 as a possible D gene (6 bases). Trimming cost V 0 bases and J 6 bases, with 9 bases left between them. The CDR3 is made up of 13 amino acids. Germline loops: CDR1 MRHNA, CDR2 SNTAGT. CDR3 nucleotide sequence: TGTGCCAGCAGTGACTCCCCCGGGGGCGAGCAGTACTTC. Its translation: CASSDSPGGEQYF.

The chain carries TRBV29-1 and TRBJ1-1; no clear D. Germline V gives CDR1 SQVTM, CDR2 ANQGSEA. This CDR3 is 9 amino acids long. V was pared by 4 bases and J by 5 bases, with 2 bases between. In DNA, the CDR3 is TGCAGCGTTGGAACTGAAGCTTTCTTT. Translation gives CSVGTEAFF.

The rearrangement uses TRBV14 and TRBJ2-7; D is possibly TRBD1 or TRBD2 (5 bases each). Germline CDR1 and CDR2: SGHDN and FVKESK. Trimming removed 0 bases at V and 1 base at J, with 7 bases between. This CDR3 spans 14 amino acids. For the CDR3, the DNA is TGTGCCAGCAGCCAAGATTGGGGGTCCTACGAGCAGTACTTC. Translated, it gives CASSQDWGSYEQYF.

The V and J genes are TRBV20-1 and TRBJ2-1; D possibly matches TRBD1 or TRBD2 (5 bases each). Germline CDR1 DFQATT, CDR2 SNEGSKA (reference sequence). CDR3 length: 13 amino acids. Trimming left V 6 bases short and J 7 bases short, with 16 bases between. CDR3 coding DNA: TGCAGTGCGGGGGAATTGTTCGGGAATGAGCAGTTCTTC. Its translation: CSAGELFGNEQFF.

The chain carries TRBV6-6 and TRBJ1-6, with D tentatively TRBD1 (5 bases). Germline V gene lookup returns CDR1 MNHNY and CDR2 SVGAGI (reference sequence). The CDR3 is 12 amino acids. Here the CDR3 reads CGTGGYNSPLHF. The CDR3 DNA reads TGTGGCACCGGGGGGTATAATTCACCCCTCCACTTT.

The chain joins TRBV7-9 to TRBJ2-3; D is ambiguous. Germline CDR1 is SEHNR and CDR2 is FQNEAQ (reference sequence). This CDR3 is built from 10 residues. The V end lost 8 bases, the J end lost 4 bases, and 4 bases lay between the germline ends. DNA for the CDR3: TGTGCCAGCGAATCAGATACGCAGTATTTT. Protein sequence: CASESDTQYF. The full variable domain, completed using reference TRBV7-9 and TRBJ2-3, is DTGVSQNPRHKITKRGQNVTFRCDPISEHNRLYWYRQTLGQGPEFLTYFQNEAQLEKSRLLSDRFSAERPKGSFSTLEIQRTEQGDSAMYLCASESDTQYFGPGTRLTVL.

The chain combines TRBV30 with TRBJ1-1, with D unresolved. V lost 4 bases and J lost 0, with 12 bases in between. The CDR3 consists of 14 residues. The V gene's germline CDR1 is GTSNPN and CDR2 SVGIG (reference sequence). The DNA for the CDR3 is TGTGCCTGGAATAGCGGCACTGTGAACACTGAAGCTTTCTTT. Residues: CAWNSGTVNTEAFF.

In DNA form, the CDR3 reads TGTGCCAGCAGCCAGGACTTTCAAGAGACCCAGTACTTC. Amino acid sequence: CASSQDFQETQYF. This chain joins TRBV14 and TRBJ2-5; possibly TRBD2 for D (5 bases). This CDR3 has 13 residues. Germline values: CDR1 SGHDN, CDR2 FVKESK. Trimming pared 3 bases from V and 2 bases from J, leaving 7 bases between.

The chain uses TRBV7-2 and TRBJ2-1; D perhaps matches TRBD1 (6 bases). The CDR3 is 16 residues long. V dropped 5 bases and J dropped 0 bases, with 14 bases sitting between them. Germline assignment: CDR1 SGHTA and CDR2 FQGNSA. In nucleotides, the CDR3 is TGTGCCAGCAGCCTCCAGGGGATAGACTCCTACAATGAGCAGTTCTTC. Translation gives CASSLQGIDSYNEQFF.

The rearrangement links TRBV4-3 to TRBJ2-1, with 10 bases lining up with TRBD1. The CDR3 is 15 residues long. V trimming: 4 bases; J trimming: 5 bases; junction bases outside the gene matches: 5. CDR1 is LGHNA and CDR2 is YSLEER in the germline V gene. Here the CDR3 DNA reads TGCGCCAGCAGCCCCGACAGGGGGCCGAACAATGAGCAGTTCTTC. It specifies CASSPDRGPNNEQFF.

The CDR3 nucleotides read TGTGCCAGCAGGCAAGGACAGGGTGGGACTGAAGCTTTCTTT. Its translation: CASRQGQGGTEAFF. The rearrangement uses TRBV6-2 or TRBV6-3 and TRBJ1-1; the match to TRBD1 covers 8 bases. V shed 6 bases and J 5 bases; nucleotides not matched to a gene: 8. Germline values: CDR1 MNHEY, CDR2 SVGEGT. The CDR3 has 14 amino acids.